This section outlines one T cell receptor (beta chain) sequence together with its context. Its antigen is not identified. Profiled with immunoSEQ multiplex PCR; TCRdb holds only in-frame clones, not every one. The sample consists of about 200,000 clones, 80% to 95% of them appearing once. The CDR3 runs 16 residues. V shed 0 bases and J shed 4 bases, with 15 bases lying between them. Germline V gives CDR1 SGHVS, CDR2 FQNEAQ. Second doses were pooled across both intervals (about 4 or about 12 weeks). The sample comes from a study of T cell responses to AZD1222 COVID-19 vaccine. Study results and caveats: Baseline serostatus was positive in only a handful of AZD1222 recipients. Spike-wide coverage was observed for vaccine-associated CD4 TCRs, with dominant responses at 160-218 and 743-854.

The TCR was taken from an adult who received the AZD1222 COVID-19 vaccine. The material sequenced was peripheral blood, taken 28 days after the second AZD1222 dose. This rearrangement joins TRBV7-8 to TRBJ2-5; tentatively, D is TRBD1 (5 bases). DNA of the CDR3: TGTGCCAGCAGCTTAGCGGGTCGTGCAGGGCGAGAGACCCAGTACTTC. The encoded protein is CASSLAGRAGRETQYF.